This TCR beta chain is drawn from a study of shared clonotypes between healthy human individuals (TCRdb year 2020). Concerning the study at large: The cohort comprised a couple of women and a few men aged 18 to 49 years. For each donor, CD4 naive and CD4 memory were each run on three plates, CD8 naive on two plates, and CD8 memory on one plate. To estimate repertoire size and how much clonotypes are shared between individuals, the study performed deep sequencing of blood TCR repertoires from roughly five healthy adults. Different laboratories and diverse techniques were used to prepare libraries and sequence TCR repertoires, to increase sequencing depth and limit assay-specific biases. Each donor's leukapheresis produced roughly between about 0.9 and 9.5 billion PBMCs.

CD8 naive samples were CD45RO-negative cells positively selected for CCR7, giving a CD45RA+CCR7+ population that excluded TemRA cells. Donors were healthy HIV-negative adults with no recently reported acute infections or vaccinations. Every donor was a Caucasian adult residing in Nashville, Tennessee, USA. Blood was obtained by leukapheresis, after which PBMCs were separated by Ficoll-Histopaque density gradient centrifugation and cryopreserved in liquid nitrogen vapor phase. Analytical flow cytometry was used to check the purity and quantity of each magnetically sorted T cell population. Genomic DNA was isolated from every sorted fraction and measured by UV absorbance on a Nanodrop 2000c. With regard to this clone: Its antigen is still unknown. Base qualities are not recorded, but no much larger clone differs from it by a single base.

As encoded in the germline V gene (reference sequence), CDR1 is SGHNT while CDR2 is YYREEE. The CDR3 covers 12 residues, taking in both the cysteine and the phenylalanine. The kept DNA is CDR3 alone, 36 bases in frame from the first base. V was cut back by 2 bases and J by 5 bases, leaving a gap of 6 bases between them. Points the paper makes about the study in general: Based on pairwise subsampling, the degree of clonotype sharing among donors was expected to be affected by sequencing depth. Sharing across four donors was observed for approximately 5% of naive CD4, 3.5% of naive CD8, 2.3% of memory CD4, and over 0.3% of memory CD8 clonotypes. Estimated clonotype richness was generally larger for naive than for memory subsets. Sampling was restricted to blood, and TCR repertoires in tissue are likely to differ from TCR repertoires in blood. Because the study included a small number of donors, the genetic and exposure-history diversity represented was limited. Compared with non-shared clonotypes, the clonotypes found in all four sorted-subset donors had higher generation probabilities. Rarefaction of sorted-subset datasets indicated incomplete sequencing despite the large sequencing depth.

Using the deep immunoSEQ assay, multiplex PCR amplified TCR CDR3 regions from genomic DNA. Extracted genomic DNA from each cell subset was spread evenly across all wells of several immunoSEQ 96-well plates, with each plate serving as a replicate. For sorted subsets, each replicate PCR was loaded with 200 ng genomic DNA, equivalent to about 30,000 T cell genomes. Purified libraries were quantified with a Qubit 3.0 fluorometer, sized on a Bioanalyzer 2100, and re-quantified with the KAPA Library Quantification kit. Every immunoSEQ 96-well plate was sequenced on a separate single-read 150-cycle Illumina NextSeq 550 flow cell. For the original study's pipeline: Because only junctional sequences without quality scores were contained in the immunoSEQ output, filtering matching that applied to full-length reads could not be performed. To assign V/J genes and CDR3, sequences were annotated using PyIR, a Python wrapper for IgBLAST v1.9, with IMGT germline references. Reads were filtered out if the reads had weak V/J assignments (E-value above 1e-6), no CDR3, stop codons, out-of-frame junctions, or ambiguous translated residues. A V3J clonotype was defined by an identical inferred V gene, J gene, and CDR3 amino acid sequence. To compute the percentage overlap between repertoires, the number of shared unique clonotypes was divided by the size of the smaller repertoire. Three approaches were used to assess repertoire richness: RTK rarefaction, the Chao1 estimator, and Recon v2.1 estimates of unobserved clonotypes. OLGA was used to compute generation probabilities for all TCRbeta clonotypes that the gDNA method yielded from a handful of donors. Drawn from immuneACCESS, this table holds only the in-frame rearrangements with V and J called that TCRdb kept. Clones are partly lost; checked studies trace under half to an unresolved V gene and leave the rest unexplained. Clonal size and the V and J genes are those of that table, whereas D and trimming came from the DNA. This sample holds some 630,000 clones; around 96% were observed only once. Less than 0.12% of the sample is in the top ten clones.

The sequence joins TRBV5-4 to TRBJ2-3, with the D gene not confidently named. The sequencing sample was made of naive CD8+ T cells sorted from blood. Sample cell subset or site, as interpreted from the label and publication: CD45RA+CCR7+. The TCR comes from a young woman in good health. The bases are TGTGCCAGCAGCTTTAATCTAGATACGCAGTATTTT. Its translation reads: CASSFNLDTQYF.